The text below deals with one TCR beta chain. During its preparation, the TCRbeta library received unique molecular identifiers. TCRdb processed the PCR reads anew with MiXCR; each CDR3 protein has one entry. The sample consists of 330,000 or so distinct CDR3 sequences, 10% of them appearing once. This sample was included in a study of T-cell reconstitution after alpha-beta-depleted transplantation in children. From germline, CDR1 is LGHNA and CDR2 YNFKEQ. This CDR3 spans 15 amino acids. The ends lost 2 bases at V and 2 bases at J; junction bases unmatched: 2. This clonotype originated in a human donor who donated a stem cell graft to a child with acute lymphoblastic leukemia. Source: PBMCs from the stem cell graft donor, taken from the stem cell graft. The rearrangement links TRBV4-2 to TRBJ1-3, with 8 bases aligning to TRBD1. As DNA, the CDR3 is TGTGCCAGCAGCCAACCAGGGGGCGCTGGAAACACCATATATTTT. As protein: CASSQPGGAGNTIYF.